This T cell receptor (beta chain) was documented in a study of CD8+ T cells in alopecia areata. Study summary: Twice daily, treated patients received 5 to 10 mg of oral tofacitinib.

V gave up 3 bases and J gave up 5 bases, with 17 bases separating them. The germline V gene has CDR1 SGDLS and CDR2 YYNGEE. The CDR3 runs 15 residues. Alopecia areata patients provided lesional scalp punch biopsies and peripheral blood, both collected for the study. Study-level findings and limits: Whereas mice showed it more clearly, TCR sharing across patients was murkier, possibly because of HLA. Higher clonality than in normal scalp was seen in lesional scalp, especially alopecia totalis/universalis.

RNA extraction and reverse transcription yielded cDNA as sequencing template. Sequencing was performed with immunoSEQ multiplex PCR; in TCRdb, only in-frame clones are kept and a portion is missing. The sample lists 180,000 or so clones; around 63% were seen once. A word on this clone: As yet, its antigen is unknown.

The material was CD4+ T cells sorted from blood, obtained at week 0. This rearrangement joins TRBV9 to TRBJ1-2, with D perhaps matching TRBD1 (5 bases). The source of this sequence is a human donor with alopecia areata. The chain's CDR3 is CASSADSKALYGYTF. The CDR3 DNA reads TGTGCCAGCAGCGCCGACAGTAAAGCTTTATATGGCTACACCTTC.